This TCR beta chain derives from a study of siplizumab effects on memory and regulatory T cells. General study findings and limits: In siplizumab conditions, mappable alloreactive CD4+ clones averaged about 71% Treg-derived, against approximately 29% in controls. Roughly 75-95% of proliferating CD4+ or CD8+ clones lacked an assignable naive or memory phenotype. Siplizumab caused a significant drop in alloreactive sequences traceable to unstimulated CD4+ memory cells. The apparent diversity of naive T cells exceeded that of memory cells, and naive T cells seemed to make a major contribution to the alloresponse.

Turning to this clone: As yet, its antigen is unknown.

The germline V and J ends were trimmed by 1 base and 8 bases, with 9 bases remaining between them. Germline V gene lookup returns CDR1 SEHNR and CDR2 FQNEAQ (reference sequence). CDR3 size: 13 residues. Sequencing used immunoSEQ multiplex PCR; TCRdb keeps in-frame clones, though not all of them. The sample includes 85,000 or so clones, 85% to 95% seen only once; the top ten take roughly 20%. V is TRBV7-9 and J is TRBJ2-1; D possibly corresponds to TRBD2 (5 bases). The TCR originated in a human donor in good health. Sequenced sample: CD8+ T cells sorted from blood. In nucleotides, the CDR3 is TGTGCCAGCAGCTTAGACTTCGGGGATGAGCAGTTCTTC. Its protein is CASSLDFGDEQFF.